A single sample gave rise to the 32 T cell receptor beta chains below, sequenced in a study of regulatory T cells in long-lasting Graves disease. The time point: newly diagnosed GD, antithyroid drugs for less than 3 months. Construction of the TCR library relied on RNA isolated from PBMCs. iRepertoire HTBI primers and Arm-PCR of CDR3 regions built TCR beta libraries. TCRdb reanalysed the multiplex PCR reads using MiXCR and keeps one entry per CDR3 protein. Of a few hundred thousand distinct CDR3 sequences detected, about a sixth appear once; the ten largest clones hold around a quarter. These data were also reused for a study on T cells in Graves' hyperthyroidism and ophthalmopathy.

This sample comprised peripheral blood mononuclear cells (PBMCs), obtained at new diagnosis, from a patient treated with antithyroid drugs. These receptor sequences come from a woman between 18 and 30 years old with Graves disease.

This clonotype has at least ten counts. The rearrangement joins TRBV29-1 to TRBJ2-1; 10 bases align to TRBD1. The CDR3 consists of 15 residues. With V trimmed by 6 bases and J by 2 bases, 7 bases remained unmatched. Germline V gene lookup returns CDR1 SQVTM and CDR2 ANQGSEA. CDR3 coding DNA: TGCAGCGTCACCAGGGGGACAGGGGCCTACAATGAGCAGTTCTTC. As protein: CSVTRGTGAYNEQFF.

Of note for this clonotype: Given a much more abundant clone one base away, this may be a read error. As DNA, the CDR3 is TGTGCCAGCAGTGAAAGAACGACAGGCATGTTGGGCACTGAAGCTTCCTTT. It translates to CASSERTTGMLGTEASF. The chain uses TRBV6-1 and TRBJ1-1; D perhaps matches TRBD1 (6 bases). The germline V gene encodes CDR1 MNHNS and CDR2 SASEGT. This CDR3 has 17 residues.

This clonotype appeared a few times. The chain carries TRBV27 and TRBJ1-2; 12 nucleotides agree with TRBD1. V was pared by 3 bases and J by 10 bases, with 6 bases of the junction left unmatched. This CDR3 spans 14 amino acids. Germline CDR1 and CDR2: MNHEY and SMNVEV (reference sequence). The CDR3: CASSFAGQGADYTF. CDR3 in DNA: TGTGCCAGCAGTTTCGCGGGACAGGGGGCAGACTACACCTTC.

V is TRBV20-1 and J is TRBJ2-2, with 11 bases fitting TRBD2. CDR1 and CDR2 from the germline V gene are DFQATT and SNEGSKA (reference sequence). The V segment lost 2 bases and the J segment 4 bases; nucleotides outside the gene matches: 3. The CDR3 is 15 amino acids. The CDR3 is CSARLLAGGTGELFF. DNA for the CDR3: TGCAGTGCTAGACTTCTAGCGGGAGGCACCGGGGAGCTGTTTTTT.

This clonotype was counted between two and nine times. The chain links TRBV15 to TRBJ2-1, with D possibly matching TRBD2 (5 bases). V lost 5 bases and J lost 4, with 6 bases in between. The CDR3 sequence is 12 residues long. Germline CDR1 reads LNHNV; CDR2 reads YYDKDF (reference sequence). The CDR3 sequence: CATSGGYNEQFF. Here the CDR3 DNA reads TGTGCCACCAGCGGAGGTTACAATGAGCAGTTCTTC.

The CDR3 region has the DNA TGCGCCAGCAGCCAAGTAATAGCGGGAGTGTTCTATGAGCAGTTCTTC. Encoded protein: CASSQVIAGVFYEQFF. The chain recombines TRBV4-1 with TRBJ2-1; 9 bases align to TRBD2. The V segment lost 1 base and the J segment 8 bases; nucleotides outside the gene matches: 9. The CDR3 contains 16 residues. Looked up from germline, CDR1 is MGHRA and CDR2 is YSYEKL.

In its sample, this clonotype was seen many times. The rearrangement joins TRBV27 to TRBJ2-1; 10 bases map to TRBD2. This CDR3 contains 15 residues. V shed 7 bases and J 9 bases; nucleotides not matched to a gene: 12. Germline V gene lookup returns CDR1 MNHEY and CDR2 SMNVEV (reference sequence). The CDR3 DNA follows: TGTGCCAGCAAAGGGTCTAGCGGGAGAGAGGTTGAGCAGTTCTTC. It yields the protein CASKGSSGREVEQFF.

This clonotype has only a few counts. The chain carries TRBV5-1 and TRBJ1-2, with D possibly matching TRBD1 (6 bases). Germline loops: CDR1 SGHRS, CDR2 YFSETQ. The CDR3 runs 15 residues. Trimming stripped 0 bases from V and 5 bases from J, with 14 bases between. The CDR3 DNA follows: TGCGCCAGCAGCTTGGGGCAGGGGACGACTTATGGCTACACCTTC. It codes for CASSLGQGTTYGYTF.

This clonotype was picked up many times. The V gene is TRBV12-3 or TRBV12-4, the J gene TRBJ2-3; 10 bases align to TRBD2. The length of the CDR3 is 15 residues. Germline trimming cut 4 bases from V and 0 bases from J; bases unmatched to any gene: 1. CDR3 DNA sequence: TGTGCCAGCAGTTGGACTAGCGGCAGCACAGATACGCAGTATTTT. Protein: CASSWTSGSTDTQYF.

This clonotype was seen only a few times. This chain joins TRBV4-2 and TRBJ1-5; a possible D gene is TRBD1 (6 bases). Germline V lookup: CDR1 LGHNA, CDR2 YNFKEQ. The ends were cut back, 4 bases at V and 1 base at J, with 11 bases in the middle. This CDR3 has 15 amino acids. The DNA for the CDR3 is TGTGCCAGCAGCCCCGCGGGACACAGCAATCAGCCCCAGCATTTT. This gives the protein CASSPAGHSNQPQHF.

The chain's CDR3 is CASSLAFRGAKNTEAFF. DNA for the CDR3: TGTGCCAGCAGCTTAGCGTTCCGGGGCGCGAAGAACACTGAAGCTTTCTTT. The gene calls are TRBV7-8 and TRBJ1-1, with D perhaps TRBD1 (5 bases). Germline CDR1 is SGHVS and CDR2 is FQNEAQ. The V gene lost 0 bases and the J gene lost 1 base, with 15 bases spanning the gap. This CDR3 comprises 17 residues.

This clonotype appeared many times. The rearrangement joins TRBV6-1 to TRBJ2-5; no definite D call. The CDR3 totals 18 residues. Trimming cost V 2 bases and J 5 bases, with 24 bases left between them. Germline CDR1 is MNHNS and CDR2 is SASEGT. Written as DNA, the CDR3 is TGTGCCAGCAGTGAAAAGGAATGGGTCATGATAAGTTCGGAGACCCAGTACTTC. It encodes CASSEKEWVMISSETQYF.

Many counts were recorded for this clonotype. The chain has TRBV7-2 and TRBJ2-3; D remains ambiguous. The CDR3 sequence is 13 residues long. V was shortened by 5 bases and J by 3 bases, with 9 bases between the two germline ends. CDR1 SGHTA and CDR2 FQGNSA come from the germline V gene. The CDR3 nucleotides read TGTGCCAGCAGCGGACCTAGGACAGATACGCAGTATTTT. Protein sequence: CASSGPRTDTQYF. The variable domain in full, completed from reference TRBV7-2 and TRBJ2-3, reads GAGVSQSPSNKVTEKGKDVELRCDPISGHTALYWYRQSLGQGLEFLIYFQGNSAPDKSGLPSDRFSAERTGGSVSTLTIQRTQQEDSAVYLCASSGPRTDTQYFGPGTRLTVL.

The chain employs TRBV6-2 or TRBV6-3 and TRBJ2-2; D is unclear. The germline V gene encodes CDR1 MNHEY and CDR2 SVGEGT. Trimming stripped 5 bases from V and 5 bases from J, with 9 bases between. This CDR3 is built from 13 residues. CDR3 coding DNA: TGTGCCAGCAGTAACCCAGCGACCGGGGAGCTGTTTTTT. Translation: CASSNPATGELFF.

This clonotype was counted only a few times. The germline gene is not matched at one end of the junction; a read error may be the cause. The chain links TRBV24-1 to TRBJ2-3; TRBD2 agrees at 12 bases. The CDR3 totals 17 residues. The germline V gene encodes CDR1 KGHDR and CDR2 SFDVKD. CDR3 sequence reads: CATSYRTSGIFTDTRYF. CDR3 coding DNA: TGTGCCACCTCGTACCGGACTAGCGGGATTTTCACAGATACGCGGTATTTT.

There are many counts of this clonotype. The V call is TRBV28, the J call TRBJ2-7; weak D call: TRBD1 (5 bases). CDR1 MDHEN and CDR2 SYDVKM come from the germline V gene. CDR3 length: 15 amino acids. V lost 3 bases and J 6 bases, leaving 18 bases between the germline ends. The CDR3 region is CASSFDSIETCEQYF. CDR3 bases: TGTGCCAGCAGTTTCGACAGCATTGAAACCTGCGAGCAGTACTTC.

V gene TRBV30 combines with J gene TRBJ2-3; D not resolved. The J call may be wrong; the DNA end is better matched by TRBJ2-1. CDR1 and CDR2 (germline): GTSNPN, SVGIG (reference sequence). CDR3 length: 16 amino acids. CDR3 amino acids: CAWSVRGSHSAYEQFF. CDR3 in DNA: TGTGCCTGGAGTGTACGTGGTAGCCATAGTGCCTACGAGCAGTTCTTC.

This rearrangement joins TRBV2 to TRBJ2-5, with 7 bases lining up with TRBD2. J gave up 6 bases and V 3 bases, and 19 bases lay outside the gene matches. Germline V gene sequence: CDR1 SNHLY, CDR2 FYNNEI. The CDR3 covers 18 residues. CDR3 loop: CASSDQGGSGIGTQTQYF. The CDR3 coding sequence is TGTGCCAGCAGTGACCAGGGCGGAAGCGGGATCGGTACGCAGACCCAGTACTTC.

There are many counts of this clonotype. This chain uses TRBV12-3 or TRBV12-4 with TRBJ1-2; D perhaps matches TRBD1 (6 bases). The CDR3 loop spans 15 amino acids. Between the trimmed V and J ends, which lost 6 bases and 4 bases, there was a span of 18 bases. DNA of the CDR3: TGTGCCAGCAGCAACACGGCAGGGGCCGGCTATGGCTACACCTTC. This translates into CASSNTAGAGYGYTF.

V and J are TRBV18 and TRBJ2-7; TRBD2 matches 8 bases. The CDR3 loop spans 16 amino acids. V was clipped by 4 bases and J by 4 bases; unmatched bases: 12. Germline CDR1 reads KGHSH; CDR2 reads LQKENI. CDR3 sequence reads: CASSRTSLGLAYEQYF. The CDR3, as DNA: TGTGCCAGCTCACGAACAAGCCTTGGACTAGCTTACGAGCAGTACTTC.

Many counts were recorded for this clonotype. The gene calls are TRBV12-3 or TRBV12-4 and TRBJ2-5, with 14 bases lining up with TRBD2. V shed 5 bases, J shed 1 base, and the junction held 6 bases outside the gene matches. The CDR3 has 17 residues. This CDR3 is CASSMGLAGVSQETQYF. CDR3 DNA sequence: TGTGCCAGCAGTATGGGACTAGCGGGAGTTAGCCAAGAGACCCAGTACTTC.

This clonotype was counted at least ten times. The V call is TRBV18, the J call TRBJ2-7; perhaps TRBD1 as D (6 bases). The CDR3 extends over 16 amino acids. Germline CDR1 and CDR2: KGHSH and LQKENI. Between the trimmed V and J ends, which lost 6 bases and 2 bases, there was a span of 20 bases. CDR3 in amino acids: CASSSLSGVSTYEQYF. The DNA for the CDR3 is TGTGCCAGCTCCTCACTGTCAGGGGTTTCGACCTACGAGCAGTACTTC.

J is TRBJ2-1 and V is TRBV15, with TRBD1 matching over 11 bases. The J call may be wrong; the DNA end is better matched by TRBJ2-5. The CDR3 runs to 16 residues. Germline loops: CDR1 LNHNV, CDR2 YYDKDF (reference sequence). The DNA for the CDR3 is TGTGCCACCAGCAGAGAGTGGACAGGGGGCGTAAAGACCCAGTACTTC. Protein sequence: CATSREWTGGVKTQYF.

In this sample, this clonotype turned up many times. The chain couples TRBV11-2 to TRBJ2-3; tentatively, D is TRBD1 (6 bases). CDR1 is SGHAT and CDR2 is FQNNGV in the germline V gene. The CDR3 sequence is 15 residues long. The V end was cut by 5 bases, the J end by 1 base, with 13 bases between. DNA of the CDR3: TGTGCCAGCAGCGCAGGGGCTGGACGCACAGATACGCAGTATTTT. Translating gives CASSAGAGRTDTQYF.

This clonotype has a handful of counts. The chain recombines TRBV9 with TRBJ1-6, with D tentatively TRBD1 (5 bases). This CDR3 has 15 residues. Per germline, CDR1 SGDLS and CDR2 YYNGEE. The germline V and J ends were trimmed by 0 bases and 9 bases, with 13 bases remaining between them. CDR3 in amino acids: CASSVVGEPGSPLHF. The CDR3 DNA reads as TGTGCCAGCAGCGTAGTAGGGGAACCTGGTTCACCCCTCCACTTT.

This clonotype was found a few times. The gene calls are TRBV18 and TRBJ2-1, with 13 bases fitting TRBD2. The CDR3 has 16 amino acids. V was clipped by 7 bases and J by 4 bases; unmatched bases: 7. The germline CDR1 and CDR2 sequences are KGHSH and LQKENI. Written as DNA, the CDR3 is TGTGCCAGCTGGAGGACTAGCGGGAGTTTTTACAATGAGCAGTTCTTC. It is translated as CASWRTSGSFYNEQFF.

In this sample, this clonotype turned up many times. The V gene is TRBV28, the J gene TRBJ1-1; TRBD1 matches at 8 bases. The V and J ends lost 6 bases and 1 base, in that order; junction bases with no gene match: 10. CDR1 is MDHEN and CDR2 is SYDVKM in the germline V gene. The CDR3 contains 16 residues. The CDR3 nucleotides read TGTGCCAGCAGGCATCGACAGGGGATTAAGAACACTGAAGCTTTCTTT. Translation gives CASRHRQGIKNTEAFF.

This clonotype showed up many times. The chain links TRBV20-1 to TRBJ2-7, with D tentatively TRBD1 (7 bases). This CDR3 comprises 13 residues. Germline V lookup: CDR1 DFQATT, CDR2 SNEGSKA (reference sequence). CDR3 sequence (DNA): TGCGGGCAGGGGGGACCAGGGGGGTACGAGCAGTACTTC. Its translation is CGQGGPGGYEQYF.

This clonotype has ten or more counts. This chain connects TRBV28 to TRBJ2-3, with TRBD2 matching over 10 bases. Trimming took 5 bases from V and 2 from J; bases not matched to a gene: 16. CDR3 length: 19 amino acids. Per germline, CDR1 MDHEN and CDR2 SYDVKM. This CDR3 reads CASSPVVFGLAVSTDTQYF. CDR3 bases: TGTGCCAGCAGTCCAGTGGTTTTTGGACTAGCGGTTTCCACAGATACGCAGTATTTT.

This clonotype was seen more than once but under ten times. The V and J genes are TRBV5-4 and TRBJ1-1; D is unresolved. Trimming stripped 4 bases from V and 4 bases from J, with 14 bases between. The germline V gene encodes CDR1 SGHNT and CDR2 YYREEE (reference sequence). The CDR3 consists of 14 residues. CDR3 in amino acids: CASSTVQDGTEAFF. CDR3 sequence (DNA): TGTGCCAGCAGCACGGTCCAGGATGGCACTGAAGCTTTCTTT.

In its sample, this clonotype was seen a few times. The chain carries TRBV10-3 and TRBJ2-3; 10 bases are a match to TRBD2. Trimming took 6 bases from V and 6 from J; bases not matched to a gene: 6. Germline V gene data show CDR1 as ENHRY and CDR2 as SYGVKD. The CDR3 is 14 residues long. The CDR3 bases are TGTGCCATCAGCCTAGCGGGAGTATCGGATACGCAGTATTTT. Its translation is CAISLAGVSDTQYF.

Written as DNA, the CDR3 is TGTGGCGGCGGGAGGTCAGATGAGCAGTTCTTC. Its protein product is CGGGRSDEQFF. The gene calls are TRBV7-9 and TRBJ2-1; 8 bases agree with TRBD2. Germline loops: CDR1 SEHNR, CDR2 FQNEAQ (reference sequence). The CDR3 is 11 amino acids. Combining the CDR3 with reference TRBV7-9 and TRBJ2-1 gives the whole variable domain DTGVSQNPRHKITKRGQNVTFRCDPISEHNRLYWYRQTLGQGPEFLTYFQNEAQLEKSRLLSDRFSAERPKGSFSTLEIQRTEQGDSAMYLCGGGRSDEQFFGPGTRLTVL.